The next 8 T cell receptor beta chains were all read from a single sample in a study of T cell responses to AZD1222 COVID-19 vaccine. The protocol was immunoSEQ multiplex PCR, while the TCRdb copy is restricted to in-frame clones and leaves out a portion. This sample has under 85,000 clones, with roughly 90% found just once. This specimen was peripheral blood, taken on day 0 of AZD1222 vaccination. All receptors derive from an adult in good health.

CDR3 in amino acids: CASSRSSGVQETQYF. DNA for the CDR3: TGTGCCAGCAGCCGAAGTAGCGGGGTTCAAGAGACCCAGTACTTC. J is TRBJ2-5 and V is TRBV4-2; 8 positions match TRBD2. Per germline, CDR1 LGHNA and CDR2 YNFKEQ. Trimming removed 4 bases from V and 2 bases from J; junction bases left unmatched: 6. The CDR3 has 15 amino acids.

V and J are TRBV5-1 and TRBJ2-2; possible D gene TRBD1, 5 bases. CDR3 size: 15 residues. The germline CDR1 and CDR2 sequences are SGHRS and YFSETQ. V was pared by 0 bases and J by 5 bases, with 11 bases between. The CDR3 coding sequence is TGCGCCAGCAGCTTGGGCAGGGATGGGACCGGGGAGCTGTTTTTT. Amino acids: CASSLGRDGTGELFF. Full variable domain (rest looked up from reference TRBV5-1 and TRBJ2-2): KAGVTQTPRYLIKTRGQQVTLSCSPISGHRSVSWYQQTPGQGLQFLFEYFSETQRNKGNFPGRFSGRQFSNSRSEMNVSTLELGDSALYLCASSLGRDGTGELFFGEGSRLTVL.

This chain uses TRBV18 with TRBJ1-2, with 7 bases that match TRBD1. Germline lookup yields CDR1 KGHSH and CDR2 LQKENI. The CDR3 loop spans 14 amino acids. The junction had 3 bases not matched to a gene; V was cut back by 2 bases and J by 3 bases. CDR3 loop: CASSPSGQYYGYTF. The CDR3 DNA reads TGTGCCAGCTCACCATCGGGACAGTACTATGGCTACACCTTC.

CDR3 in DNA: TGTGCCAGCAGTTACGATCGCTCTGGGGCCAACGTCCTGACTTTC. This encodes CASSYDRSGANVLTF. The chain employs TRBV6-2 or TRBV6-3 and TRBJ2-6, with D unresolved. V was pared by 2 bases and J by 0 bases, with 5 bases between. This CDR3 spans 15 amino acids. Germline CDR1 reads MNHEY; CDR2 reads SVGEGT.

The chain uses TRBV28 and TRBJ2-7; 7 nucleotides match TRBD1. Germline CDR1 MDHEN, CDR2 SYDVKM. The trim removed 6 bases at V and 2 bases at J, leaving 10 bases unmatched. There are 15 residues in the CDR3. In DNA, the CDR3 is TGTGCCAGCAGAGGAAACAGGGGCAGCACCTACGAGCAGTACTTC. It specifies CASRGNRGSTYEQYF.

This clone occurred once. The chain has TRBV7-6 and TRBJ2-5; maybe TRBD1 (5 bases). Deletions cut 5 bases from V and 5 bases from J, with 6 bases between. The CDR3 is made up of 11 amino acids. Germline CDR1 and CDR2: SGHVS and FNYEAQ. CDR3 region: CASSPGETQYF. The CDR3 region has the DNA TGTGCCAGCAGCCCAGGGGAGACCCAGTACTTC.

This clone has only one observation. The chain couples TRBV24-1 to TRBJ2-6, with TRBD1 matching over 7 bases. The V gene's germline CDR1 is KGHDR and CDR2 SFDVKD. J was trimmed by 2 bases and V by 4 bases; bases with no gene match: 4. This CDR3 contains 16 residues. CDR3: CATSEGTAPGANVLTF. The CDR3 nucleotides read TGTGCCACCAGTGAGGGGACAGCCCCTGGGGCCAACGTCCTGACTTTC.

The V gene is TRBV5-1, the J gene TRBJ1-1, with 8 bases matching TRBD1. The germline V gene encodes CDR1 SGHRS and CDR2 YFSETQ. J gave up 4 bases and V 3 bases, and 8 bases lay outside the gene matches. This CDR3 contains 15 residues. CDR3 in amino acids: CASSSQGARGTEAFF. The CDR3 DNA sequence: TGCGCCAGCAGCTCCCAGGGGGCTAGGGGCACTGAAGCTTTCTTT.